This TCR beta chain derives from a study of cytomegalovirus exposure and HLA in healthy donors. The ends lost 0 bases at V and 3 bases at J; junction bases unmatched: 10. The CDR3 covers 17 residues. The germline CDR1 and CDR2 sequences are SNHLY and FYNNEI. This clone was seen a handful of times. The antigen remains undetermined. General study findings and limits: Sequencing likely caused a cluster of highly shared sequence variants. There were a few CMV-associated chains whose specificity for CMV antigens was confirmed in vitro. Earlier analysis yielded a pattern in which most TCR beta V segments were productive about 90% or about 30% of the time. The authors assumed roughly uniform sequencing depth across donors for presence/absence analyses.

13 Jbeta primers and 60 Vbeta primers were used for the PCR. The repertoire was sequenced with immunoSEQ multiplex PCR; TCRdb's copy has only in-frame clones and lacks some. This table holds roughly 200,000 clones, around 75% found once. This sequence was found in a woman under 40 in good health and CMV-seronegative. Material for sequencing was PBMCs. The genes are TRBV2 and TRBJ1-2; TRBD1 matches 7 bases. The CDR3 nucleotides read TGTGCCAGCAGTGAAGCGCTTCAAGGGGGCGTGGACTATGGCTACACCTTC. The encoded protein is CASSEALQGGVDYGYTF.